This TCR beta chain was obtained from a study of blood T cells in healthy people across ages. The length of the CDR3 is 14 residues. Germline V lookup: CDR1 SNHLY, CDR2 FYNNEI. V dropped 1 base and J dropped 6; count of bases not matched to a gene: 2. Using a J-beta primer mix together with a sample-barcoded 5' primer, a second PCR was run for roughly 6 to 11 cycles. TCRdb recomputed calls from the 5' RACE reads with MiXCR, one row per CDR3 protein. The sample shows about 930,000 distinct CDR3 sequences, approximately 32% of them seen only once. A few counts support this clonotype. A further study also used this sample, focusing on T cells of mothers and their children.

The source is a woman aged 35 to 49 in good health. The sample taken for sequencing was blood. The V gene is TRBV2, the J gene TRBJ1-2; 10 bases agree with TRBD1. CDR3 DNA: TGTGCCAGCAGTGAAGTTGGGACAGGGGATGGCTACACCTTC. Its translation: CASSEVGTGDGYTF.